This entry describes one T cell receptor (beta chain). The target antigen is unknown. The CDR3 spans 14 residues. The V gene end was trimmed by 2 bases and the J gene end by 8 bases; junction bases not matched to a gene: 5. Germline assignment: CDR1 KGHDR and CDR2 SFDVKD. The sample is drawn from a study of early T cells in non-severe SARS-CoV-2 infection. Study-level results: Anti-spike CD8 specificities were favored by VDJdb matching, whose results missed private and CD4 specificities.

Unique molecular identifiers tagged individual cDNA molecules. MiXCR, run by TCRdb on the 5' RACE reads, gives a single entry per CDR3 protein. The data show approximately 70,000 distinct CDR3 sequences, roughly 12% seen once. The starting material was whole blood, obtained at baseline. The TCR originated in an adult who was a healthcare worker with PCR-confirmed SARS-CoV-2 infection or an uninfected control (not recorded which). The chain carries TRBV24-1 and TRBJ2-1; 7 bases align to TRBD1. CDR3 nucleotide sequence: TGTGCCACCAGTGATTCGGACAGGATCGATGAGCAGTTCTTC. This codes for CATSDSDRIDEQFF.